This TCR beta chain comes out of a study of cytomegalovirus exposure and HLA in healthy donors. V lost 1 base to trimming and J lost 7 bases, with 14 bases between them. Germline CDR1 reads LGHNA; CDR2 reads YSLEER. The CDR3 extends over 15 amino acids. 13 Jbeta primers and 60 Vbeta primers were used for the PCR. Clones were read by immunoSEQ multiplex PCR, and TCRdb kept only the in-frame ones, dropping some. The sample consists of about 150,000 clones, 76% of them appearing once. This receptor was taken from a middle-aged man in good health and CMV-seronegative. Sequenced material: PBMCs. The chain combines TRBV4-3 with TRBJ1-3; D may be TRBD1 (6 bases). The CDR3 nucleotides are TGCGCCAGCAGCCAAGGGGGCCCAGGGGTTAACACCATATATTTT. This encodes CASSQGGPGVNTIYF.